What follows describes a single T cell receptor beta chain. The antigen is undetermined. The sample belongs to a study of T cell responses to AZD1222 COVID-19 vaccine. Study-wide results and limits: In all cases, repertoires were sampled only after the peak T cell response. The sample set comprised mostly white British donors with more females, and clonal diversity was possibly underestimated.

Assay used: immunoSEQ multiplex PCR; TCRdb lists only in-frame clones, some missing. The table shows 150,000 or so clones, with around 85% occurring only once. The CDR3 is 14 amino acids. The germline V gene has CDR1 SGHRS and CDR2 YFSETQ. The germline V and J ends were trimmed by 3 bases and 1 base, with 10 bases remaining between them. This chain links TRBV5-1 with TRBJ1-1; D is unclear. This TCR was sampled from an adult who had recovered from COVID-19. The sample in question was peripheral blood, obtained after recovery from COVID-19. CDR3 nucleotides: TGCGCCAGCAGCTCATCCGGGAGGAACACTGAAGCTTTCTTT. Encoded protein: CASSSSGRNTEAFF.